Below, 25 T cell receptor beta chains from the same sample are listed, as sequenced in a study of beta chain features in type 1 diabetes (dated 2018 in TCRdb). Study-wide conclusions, independent of this receptor: Type 1 diabetes patients showed a moderate but significant shortening of TCRB CDR3 length in all four CD4+ subsets.

Libraries were built with the immunoSEQ multiplex PCR assay. The High Capacity cDNA Reverse Transcription Kit was used to reverse transcribe all of the isolated RNA, meaning that expressed TCRB transcripts were what got sequenced. The table comes from immuneACCESS by way of TCRdb, which keeps in-frame sequences with V and J called. Part of the clones is missing from these tables; in studies checked, under half for an unresolved V gene and the rest for unknown reasons. This sample holds under 850,000 clones; roughly 13% were observed only once. Around 0.022% of the sample is taken by the ten largest. The antigens these receptors bind are not known. The sequenced sample was naive CD4+ T cells from blood. This specimen's cell subset or site label, interpreted: true naive CD4+ T cells. The receptor set was obtained from a man between 18 and 35 years old with type 1 diabetes.

The chain uses TRBV18 and TRBJ1-5, with D perhaps TRBD1 (5 bases). CDR3 length: 14 amino acids. The germline gives CDR1 KGHSH, CDR2 LQKENI. V dropped 2 bases and J dropped 4 bases, with 9 bases sitting between them. The CDR3 region has the DNA TGTGCCAGCTCACCAAGGCCAGGGAATCAGCCCCAGCATTTT. Its protein product is CASSPRPGNQPQHF.

This clone turned up a few times. This sequence joins TRBV5-1 and TRBJ2-1; TRBD1 matches at 7 bases. Looked up from germline, CDR1 is SGHRS and CDR2 is YFSETQ. Trimming removed 3 bases from V and 0 bases from J; junction bases left unmatched: 6. The CDR3 is 16 amino acids. The CDR3 loop is CASSSSGTVSYNEQFF. The CDR3 DNA reads as TGCGCCAGCAGCTCCTCCGGGACAGTCTCCTACAATGAGCAGTTCTTC.

The CDR3 DNA is TGTGCCAGCAGTTTGCCCGTCGGGTTACACGGCTACACCTTC. Amino acids: CASSLPVGLHGYTF. This rearrangement joins TRBV13 to TRBJ1-2; no clear D. This CDR3 is built from 14 residues. Germline V gene data show CDR1 as PRHDT and CDR2 as FYEKMQ (reference sequence). The V end lost 6 bases, the J end lost 8 bases, and 19 bases lay between the germline ends.

This clone was found a few times. Other DNA variants within this sample encode the same CDR3. The chain joins TRBV30 to TRBJ2-3; unclear D gene. The V end was cut by 0 bases, the J end by 6 bases, with 7 bases between. Per the germline V gene, CDR1 is GTSNPN and CDR2 is SVGIG (reference sequence). This CDR3 has 12 residues. The CDR3 DNA is TGTGCCTGGAGTGTCGGCAGGGATACGCAGTATTTT. Translated, it gives CAWSVGRDTQYF.

This clone was counted between two and nine times. This chain joins TRBV6-5 and TRBJ1-2, with 11 nucleotides matching TRBD1. The V gene end was trimmed by 2 bases and the J gene end by 6 bases; junction bases not matched to a gene: 5. Germline assignment: CDR1 MNHEY and CDR2 SVGAGI. The CDR3 runs 15 residues. The CDR3 spells CASSYRTGGVDGYTF. The CDR3 coding sequence is TGTGCCAGCAGTTACCGGACAGGGGGCGTGGATGGCTACACCTTC.

The chain links TRBV5-6 to TRBJ2-7; D call uncertain. The ends were cut back, 4 bases at V and 2 bases at J, with 10 bases in the middle. Germline CDR1 reads SGHDT; CDR2 reads YYEEEE. The CDR3 covers 13 residues. The CDR3 sequence is CASSPRLPYEQYF. The CDR3 DNA reads TGTGCCAGCAGCCCCCGGCTTCCCTACGAGCAGTACTTC.

The J gene is TRBJ1-2, the V gene TRBV25-1; D unclear. The CDR3 length is 12 residues. Germline-derived CDR1 and CDR2 are MGHDK and SYGVNS. Trimming took 0 bases from V and 7 from J, leaving 6 bases between them. This chain's CDR3 is CASSEYGRGYTF. The CDR3 region has the DNA TGTGCCAGCAGTGAATATGGCCGTGGCTACACCTTC.

This clone was observed a few times. The CDR3 DNA follows: TGTGCCAGCAGCTTAACGATTGGGGACGAATCCGAGCAGTTCTTC. Translated, it gives CASSLTIGDESEQFF. The chain employs TRBV7-3 and TRBJ2-1; tentatively, D is TRBD1 or TRBD2 (5 bases each). Germline V gene sequence: CDR1 SGHTA, CDR2 FQGTGA. Trimming pared 0 bases from V and 10 bases from J, leaving 16 bases between. The CDR3 totals 15 residues.

Comments on this clone: Other DNA sequences from this sample encode an identical CDR3 as well. The chain carries TRBV28 and TRBJ2-7, with D perhaps matching TRBD1 (6 bases). V dropped 6 bases and J dropped 3 bases, with 9 bases sitting between them. This CDR3 contains 12 residues. Germline CDR1 MDHEN, CDR2 SYDVKM. CDR3 protein: CASSSGDYEQYF. In DNA form, the CDR3 reads TGTGCCAGCAGCTCAGGGGACTACGAGCAGTACTTC.

The J gene is TRBJ1-6, the V gene TRBV13, with D perhaps TRBD1 (5 bases). Germline V gives CDR1 PRHDT, CDR2 FYEKMQ (reference sequence). There are 15 residues in the CDR3. With 4 bases removed from V and 14 bases from J, the gap between germline ends came to 21 bases. The CDR3 DNA sequence: TGTGCCAGCAGCTCCGGGGACCCCTCAAAGGCGGCCCTCCACTTT. It encodes CASSSGDPSKAALHF.

The sample holds a few counts of this clone. The V call is TRBV29-1, the J call TRBJ1-5; D is perhaps TRBD1 (5 bases). Germline CDR1 SQVTM, CDR2 ANQGSEA. Trimming shortened V by 4 bases and J by 2 bases, and 12 bases separated the two germline ends. This CDR3 has 14 amino acids. The CDR3 sequence: CSVVGQGGNQPQHF. The CDR3 region has the DNA TGCAGCGTTGTAGGGCAGGGAGGCAATCAGCCCCAGCATTTT. Based on the CDR3 plus reference TRBV29-1 and TRBJ1-5, the full variable domain is SAVISQKPSRDICQRGTSLTIQCQVDSQVTMMFWYRQQPGQSLTLIATANQGSEATYESGFVIDKFPISRPNLTFSTLTVSNMSPEDSSIYLCSVVGQGGNQPQHFGDGTRLSIL.

This clone was seen a handful of times. The rearrangement joins TRBV7-9 to TRBJ2-7; D may correspond to TRBD1 or TRBD2 (5 bases each). CDR1 and CDR2 (germline): SEHNR, FQNEAQ (reference sequence). The ends were cut back, 6 bases at V and 7 bases at J, with 25 bases in the middle. The CDR3 is 16 residues long. CDR3 coding DNA: TGTGCCAGCAGTCCATTCTGGGACGGGTTTTCCGAGGAGCAGTACTTC. It specifies CASSPFWDGFSEEQYF.

The table lists this clone with a few counts. Other DNA sequences of this sample code for an identical CDR3. The genes are TRBV29-1 and TRBJ1-5; D is ambiguous. The germline V gene encodes CDR1 SQVTM and CDR2 ANQGSEA. CDR3 size: 12 residues. Trimming took 0 bases from V and 5 from J, leaving 5 bases between them. The CDR3 region has the DNA TGCAGCGTTGAAGATCCTGATCAGCCCCAGCATTTT. Protein: CSVEDPDQPQHF.

CDR3 DNA sequence: TGCAGCGTTAGAGGACAGGGGACTGGGGCCAACGTCCTGACTTTC. Translation gives CSVRGQGTGANVLTF. This chain uses TRBV29-1 with TRBJ2-6; 9 nucleotides align to TRBD1. The CDR3 is 15 residues long. V lost 5 bases, J lost 2 bases, and 4 bases stayed unmatched. Germline lookup yields CDR1 SQVTM and CDR2 ANQGSEA. The variable domain in full, with the rest retrieved from reference TRBV29-1 and TRBJ2-6, is SAVISQKPSRDICQRGTSLTIQCQVDSQVTMMFWYRQQPGQSLTLIATANQGSEATYESGFVIDKFPISRPNLTFSTLTVSNMSPEDSSIYLCSVRGQGTGANVLTFGAGSRLTVL.

This clone showed up just a few times. The chain carries TRBV2 and TRBJ2-1; 12 positions match TRBD1. With 6 bases clipped from V and 6 bases from J, the junction kept 6 bases outside the gene matches. This CDR3 has 15 residues. Germline V gives CDR1 SNHLY, CDR2 FYNNEI. The CDR3 DNA reads as TGTGCCAGCAGCCCGGGACAGGGGGCATCCAATGAGCAGTTCTTC. It is translated as CASSPGQGASNEQFF.

The chain is built from TRBV15 and TRBJ2-2; the match to TRBD2 covers 8 bases. The CDR3 consists of 16 residues. Looked up from germline, CDR1 is LNHNV and CDR2 is YYDKDF (reference sequence). V shed 1 base, J shed 7 bases, and the junction held 8 bases outside the gene matches. The CDR3 here is CATSRAGGAKGGELFF. The CDR3, as DNA: TGTGCCACCAGCAGAGCCGGGGGGGCTAAAGGCGGGGAGCTGTTTTTT.

The rearrangement uses TRBV4-2 and TRBJ2-7; 8 bases are shared with TRBD2. This CDR3 has 15 residues. Germline CDR1 reads LGHNA; CDR2 reads YNFKEQ. With V trimmed by 0 bases and J by 2 bases, 3 bases remained unmatched. The CDR3 sequence: CASSQEGTSPYEQYF. CDR3 DNA sequence: TGTGCCAGCAGCCAAGAAGGGACTAGTCCCTACGAGCAGTACTTC.

There are a few counts of this clone. The V call is TRBV6-1, the J call TRBJ2-7; TRBD1 matches 8 bases. V gave up 5 bases and J gave up 1 base; unmatched junction bases: 1. The germline CDR1 and CDR2 sequences are MNHNS and SASEGT. The CDR3 totals 13 residues. As DNA, the CDR3 is TGTGCCAGCAGTCGACAGGGGTCCTACGAGCAGTACTTC. This translates into CASSRQGSYEQYF.

This clone occurred a few times. The V call is TRBV5-1, the J call TRBJ2-3, with 14 bases matching TRBD2. V lost 5 bases, J lost 0 bases, and 2 bases stayed unmatched. Looked up from germline, CDR1 is SGHRS and CDR2 is YFSETQ. The CDR3 extends over 16 amino acids. The CDR3 nucleotides read TGCGCCAGCAGACGGACTAGCGGGGGGAGCACAGATACGCAGTATTTT. It encodes CASRRTSGGSTDTQYF. Supplemented by reference TRBV5-1 and TRBJ2-3, the full variable domain reads KAGVTQTPRYLIKTRGQQVTLSCSPISGHRSVSWYQQTPGQGLQFLFEYFSETQRNKGNFPGRFSGRQFSNSRSEMNVSTLELGDSALYLCASRRTSGGSTDTQYFGPGTRLTVL.

This chain links TRBV5-6 with TRBJ1-4, with unresolved D. This CDR3 region has 14 residues. V lost 4 bases to trimming and J lost 6 bases, with 13 bases between them. The germline V gene has CDR1 SGHDT and CDR2 YYEEEE. The CDR3 bases are TGTGCCAGCAGCGCTGGGATCTTGGATGAAAAACTGTTTTTT. This translates into CASSAGILDEKLFF. Based on the CDR3 plus reference TRBV5-6 and TRBJ1-4, the full variable domain is DAGVTQSPTHLIKTRGQQVTLRCSPKSGHDTVSWYQQALGQGPQFIFQYYEEEERQRGNFPDRFSGHQFPNYSSELNVNALLLGDSALYLCASSAGILDEKLFFGSGTQLSVL.

This clone occurred a few times. Other nucleotide sequences from this sample produce the same CDR3. The chain recombines TRBV7-2 with TRBJ1-2; D is uncertain. With 3 bases removed from V and 8 bases from J, the gap between germline ends came to 10 bases. The V gene's germline CDR1 is SGHTA and CDR2 FQGNSA. The CDR3 consists of 12 residues. Here the CDR3 DNA reads TGTGCCAGCAGCTTTACGGATTACGGCTACACCTTC. Encoded protein: CASSFTDYGYTF.

The V gene is TRBV6-5, the J gene TRBJ2-7, with D possibly matching TRBD2 (5 bases). The V gene lost 0 bases and the J gene lost 5 bases, with 11 bases spanning the gap. Germline V gene lookup returns CDR1 MNHEY and CDR2 SVGAGI. The CDR3 spans 14 residues. The CDR3 bases are TGTGCCAGCAGTTACTCGTCGGGGTGGCACGAGCAGTACTTC. It yields the protein CASSYSSGWHEQYF.

The chain is built from TRBV2 and TRBJ2-1, with a possible D match to TRBD2 (7 bases). Trimming took 7 bases from V and 2 from J, leaving 12 bases between them. Germline assignment: CDR1 SNHLY and CDR2 FYNNEI. The CDR3 consists of 14 residues. The CDR3 DNA reads TGTGCCAGCACACAGGGAGGGCCCTACAATGAGCAGTTCTTC. Encoded protein: CASTQGGPYNEQFF.

This clone came up a few times. The genes are TRBV18 and TRBJ2-7; 9 bases map to TRBD1. The germline V gene has CDR1 KGHSH and CDR2 LQKENI. The CDR3 spans 14 residues. With V trimmed by 6 bases and J by 2 bases, 5 bases remained unmatched. CDR3 amino acids: CASSIGTGTYEQYF. DNA for the CDR3: TGTGCCAGCTCCATCGGGACAGGGACCTACGAGCAGTACTTC. Variable domain in full (rest from reference TRBV18 and TRBJ2-7): NAGVMQNPRHLVRRRGQEARLRCSPMKGHSHVYWYRQLPEEGLKFMVYLQKENIIDESGMPKERFSAEFPKEGPSILRIQQVVRGDSAAYFCASSIGTGTYEQYFGPGTRLTVT.

This chain links TRBV14 with TRBJ1-5; D remains ambiguous. Looked up from germline, CDR1 is SGHDN and CDR2 is FVKESK. Between the trimmed V and J ends, which lost 3 bases and 2 bases, there was a span of 11 bases. This CDR3 region has 15 residues. CDR3 DNA: TGTGCCAGCAGCCAGTCCACCTATGGCAATCAGCCCCAGCATTTT. Translating gives CASSQSTYGNQPQHF.